This T cell receptor beta chain is from a study of blood T cell repertoires in COVID-19. This CDR3 comprises 12 residues. Germline V CDR1 and CDR2: SNHLY, FYNNEI. The ends lost 5 bases at V and 6 bases at J; junction bases unmatched: 3. Adults between roughly 18 and 89 years of age took part from fewer than 30 US areas. Grouping used clinical history reported by participants in a survey and questionnaire. Two consecutive negative NP/OP PCR tests, clearance, or resolved symptoms defined Cohort 3 recovery. TCRdb's copy holds only in-frame clones and misses some; the assay was immunoSEQ multiplex PCR. The table shows 350,000 to 400,000 clones, with 85% to 90% occurring only once.

J is TRBJ1-1 and V is TRBV2; TRBD1 agrees at 7 bases. Sample: PBMCs or T cells enriched from blood (not recorded which). The TCR was taken from a woman aged 30 to 39 who had recovered from COVID-19. CDR3 amino acids: CASSQGVAEAFF. The CDR3 nucleotides are TGTGCCAGCAGTCAGGGGGTAGCTGAAGCTTTCTTT.